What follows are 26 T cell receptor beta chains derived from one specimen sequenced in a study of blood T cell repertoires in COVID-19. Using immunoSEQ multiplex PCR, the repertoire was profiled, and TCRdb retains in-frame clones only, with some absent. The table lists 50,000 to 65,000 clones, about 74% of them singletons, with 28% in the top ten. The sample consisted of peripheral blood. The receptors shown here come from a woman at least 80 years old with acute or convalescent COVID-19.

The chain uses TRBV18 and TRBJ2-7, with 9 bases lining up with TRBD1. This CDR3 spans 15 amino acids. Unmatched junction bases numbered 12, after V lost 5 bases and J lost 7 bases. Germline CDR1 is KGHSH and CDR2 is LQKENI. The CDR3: CASSSTGQGPGEQYF. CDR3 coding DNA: TGTGCCAGCTCATCTACGGGACAGGGCCCGGGGGAGCAGTACTTC. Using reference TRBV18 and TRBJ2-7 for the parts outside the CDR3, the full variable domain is NAGVMQNPRHLVRRRGQEARLRCSPMKGHSHVYWYRQLPEEGLKFMVYLQKENIIDESGMPKERFSAEFPKEGPSILRIQQVVRGDSAAYFCASSSTGQGPGEQYFGPGTRLTVT.

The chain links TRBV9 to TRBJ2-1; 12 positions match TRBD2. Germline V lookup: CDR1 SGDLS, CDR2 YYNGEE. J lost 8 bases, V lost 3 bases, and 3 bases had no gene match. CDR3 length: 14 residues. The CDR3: CASSGLAGVHEQFF. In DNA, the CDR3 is TGTGCCAGCAGCGGACTAGCGGGAGTCCATGAGCAGTTCTTC.

The CDR3: CASSLVGTTSYEQYF. For the CDR3, the DNA is TGCGCCAGCAGCTTGGTGGGGACAACCTCCTACGAGCAGTACTTC. The gene calls are TRBV5-1 and TRBJ2-7, with a tentative D call TRBD1 (6 bases). V lost 0 bases, J lost 0 bases, and 10 bases lay in between. Germline V gene lookup returns CDR1 SGHRS and CDR2 YFSETQ. The CDR3 has 15 residues. The whole variable domain, remainder taken from reference TRBV5-1 and TRBJ2-7, is KAGVTQTPRYLIKTRGQQVTLSCSPISGHRSVSWYQQTPGQGLQFLFEYFSETQRNKGNFPGRFSGRQFSNSRSEMNVSTLELGDSALYLCASSLVGTTSYEQYFGPGTRLTVT.

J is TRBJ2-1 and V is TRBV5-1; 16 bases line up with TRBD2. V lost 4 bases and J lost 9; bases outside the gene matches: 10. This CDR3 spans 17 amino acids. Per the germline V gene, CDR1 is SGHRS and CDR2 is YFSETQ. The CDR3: CASSRGTSGRAIGEQFF. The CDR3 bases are TGCGCCAGCAGCCGCGGGACTAGCGGGAGGGCCATCGGTGAGCAGTTCTTC. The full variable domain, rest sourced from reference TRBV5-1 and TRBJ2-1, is KAGVTQTPRYLIKTRGQQVTLSCSPISGHRSVSWYQQTPGQGLQFLFEYFSETQRNKGNFPGRFSGRQFSNSRSEMNVSTLELGDSALYLCASSRGTSGRAIGEQFFGPGTRLTVL.

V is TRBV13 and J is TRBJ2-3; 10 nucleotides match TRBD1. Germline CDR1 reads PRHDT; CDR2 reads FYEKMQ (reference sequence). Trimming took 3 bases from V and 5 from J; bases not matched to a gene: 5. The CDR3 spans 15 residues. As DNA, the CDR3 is TGTGCCAGCAGCTTGACAGGGGGCGAGGGAGATACGCAGTATTTT. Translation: CASSLTGGEGDTQYF.

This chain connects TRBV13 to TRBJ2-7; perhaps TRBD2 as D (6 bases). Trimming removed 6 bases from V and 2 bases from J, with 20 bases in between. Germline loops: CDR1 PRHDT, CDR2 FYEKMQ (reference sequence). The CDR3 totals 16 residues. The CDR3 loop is CASRYNGGSLPYEQYF. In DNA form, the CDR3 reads TGTGCCAGCAGATACAATGGGGGGAGCCTACCCTACGAGCAGTACTTC.

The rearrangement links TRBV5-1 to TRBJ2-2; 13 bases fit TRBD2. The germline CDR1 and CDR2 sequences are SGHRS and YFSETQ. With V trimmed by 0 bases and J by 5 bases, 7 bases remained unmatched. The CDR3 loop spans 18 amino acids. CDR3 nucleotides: TGCGCCAGCAGCTTGGGCGGACTAGCGGGAGATGGTACCGGGGAGCTGTTTTTT. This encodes CASSLGGLAGDGTGELFF.

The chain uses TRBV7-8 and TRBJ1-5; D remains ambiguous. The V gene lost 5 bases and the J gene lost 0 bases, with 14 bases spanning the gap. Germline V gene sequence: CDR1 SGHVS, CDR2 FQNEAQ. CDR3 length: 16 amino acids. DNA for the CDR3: TGTGCCAGCAGCCAAACCTACAGATATAGCAATCAGCCCCAGCATTTT. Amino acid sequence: CASSQTYRYSNQPQHF. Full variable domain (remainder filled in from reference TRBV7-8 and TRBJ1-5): GAGVSQSPRYKVAKRGQDVALRCDPISGHVSLFWYQQALGQGPEFLTYFQNEAQLDKSGLPSDRFFAERPEGSVSTLKIQRTQQEDSAVYLCASSQTYRYSNQPQHFGDGTRLSIL.

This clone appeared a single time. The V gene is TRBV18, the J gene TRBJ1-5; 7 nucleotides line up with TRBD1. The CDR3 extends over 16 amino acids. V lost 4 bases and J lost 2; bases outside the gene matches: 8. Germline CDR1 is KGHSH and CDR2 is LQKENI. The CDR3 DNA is TGTGCCAGCTCACGGCTGACAGGGAACGGCAATCAGCCCCAGCATTTT. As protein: CASSRLTGNGNQPQHF.

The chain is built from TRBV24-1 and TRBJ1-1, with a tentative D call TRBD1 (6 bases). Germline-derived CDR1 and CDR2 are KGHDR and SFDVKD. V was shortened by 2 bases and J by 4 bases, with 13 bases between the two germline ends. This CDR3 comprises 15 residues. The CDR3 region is CATSDSGRGSTEAFF. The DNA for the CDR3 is TGTGCCACCAGTGATTCAGGCAGGGGCAGCACTGAAGCTTTCTTT.

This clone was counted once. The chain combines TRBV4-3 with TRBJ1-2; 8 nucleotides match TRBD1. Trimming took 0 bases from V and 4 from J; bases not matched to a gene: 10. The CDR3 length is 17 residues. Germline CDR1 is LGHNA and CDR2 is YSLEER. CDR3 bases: TGCGCCAGCAGCCAAGATCTCAGGACAGGGTTGGGCTATGGCTACACCTTC. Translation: CASSQDLRTGLGYGYTF.

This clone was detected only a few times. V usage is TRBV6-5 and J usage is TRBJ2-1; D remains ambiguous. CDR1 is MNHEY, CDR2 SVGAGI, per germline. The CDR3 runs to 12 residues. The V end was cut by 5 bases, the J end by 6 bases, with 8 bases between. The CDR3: CASSPDTNEQFF. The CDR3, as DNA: TGTGCCAGCAGTCCAGACACCAATGAGCAGTTCTTC.

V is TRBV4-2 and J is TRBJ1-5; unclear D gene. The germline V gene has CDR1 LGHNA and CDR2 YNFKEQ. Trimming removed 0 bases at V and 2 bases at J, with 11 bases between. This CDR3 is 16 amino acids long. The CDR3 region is CASSQDANRGNQPQHF. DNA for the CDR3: TGTGCCAGCAGCCAAGATGCGAACCGGGGCAATCAGCCCCAGCATTTT.

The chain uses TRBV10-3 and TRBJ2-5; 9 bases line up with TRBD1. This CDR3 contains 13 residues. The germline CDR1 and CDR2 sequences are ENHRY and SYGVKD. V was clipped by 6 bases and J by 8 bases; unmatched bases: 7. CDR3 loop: CAIRGQGAGTQYF. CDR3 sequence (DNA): TGTGCCATCAGGGGACAGGGCGCTGGTACCCAGTACTTC.

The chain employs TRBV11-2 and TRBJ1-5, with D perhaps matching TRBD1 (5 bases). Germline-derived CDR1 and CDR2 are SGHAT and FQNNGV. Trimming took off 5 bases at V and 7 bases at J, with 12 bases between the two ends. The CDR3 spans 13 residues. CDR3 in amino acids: CASSLQVEQPQHF. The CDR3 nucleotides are TGTGCCAGCAGCCTACAGGTCGAACAGCCCCAGCATTTT.

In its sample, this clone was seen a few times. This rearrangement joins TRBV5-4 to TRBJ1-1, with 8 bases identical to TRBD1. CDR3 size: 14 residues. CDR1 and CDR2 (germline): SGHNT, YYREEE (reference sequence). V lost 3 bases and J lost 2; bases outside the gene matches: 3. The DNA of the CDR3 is TGTGCCAGCAGCTCCAGGGGGCCTAACACTGAAGCTTTCTTT. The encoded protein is CASSSRGPNTEAFF. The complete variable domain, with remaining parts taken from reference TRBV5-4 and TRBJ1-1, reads ETGVTQSPTHLIKTRGQQVTLRCSSQSGHNTVSWYQQALGQGPQFIFQYYREEENGRGNFPPRFSGLQFPNYSSELNVNALELDDSALYLCASSSRGPNTEAFFGQGTRLTVV.

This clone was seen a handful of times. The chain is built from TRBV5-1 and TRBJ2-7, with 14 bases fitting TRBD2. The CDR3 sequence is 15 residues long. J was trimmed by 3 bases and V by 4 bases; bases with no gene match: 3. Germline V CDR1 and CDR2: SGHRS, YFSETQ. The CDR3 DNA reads TGCGCCAGCAGCCAAGGGACTAGCGGGAGCTACGAGCAGTACTTC. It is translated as CASSQGTSGSYEQYF.

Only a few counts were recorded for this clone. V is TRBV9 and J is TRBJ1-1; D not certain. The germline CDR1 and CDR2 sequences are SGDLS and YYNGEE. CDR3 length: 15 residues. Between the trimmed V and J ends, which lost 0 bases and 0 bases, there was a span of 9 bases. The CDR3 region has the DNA TGTGCCAGCAGCGTAGAAATGAGGATGAACACTGAAGCTTTCTTT. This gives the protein CASSVEMRMNTEAFF.

CDR3 sequence: CASSLNREGEQYF. The CDR3 nucleotides read TGTGCCAGCAGCTTAAACAGGGAGGGCGAGCAGTACTTC. The chain recombines TRBV7-9 with TRBJ2-7; D possibly corresponds to TRBD2 (7 bases). Looked up from germline, CDR1 is SEHNR and CDR2 is FQNEAQ (reference sequence). V was shortened by 2 bases and J by 6 bases, with 11 bases between the two germline ends. The CDR3 runs to 13 residues.

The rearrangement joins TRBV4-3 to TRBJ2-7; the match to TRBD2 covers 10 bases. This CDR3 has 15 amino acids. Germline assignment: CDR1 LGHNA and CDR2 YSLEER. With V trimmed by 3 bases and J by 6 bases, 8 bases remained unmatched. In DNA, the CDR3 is TGCGCCAGCAGCCAGTGGCTAGCGGGAGTCGGCGAGCAGTACTTC. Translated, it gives CASSQWLAGVGEQYF.

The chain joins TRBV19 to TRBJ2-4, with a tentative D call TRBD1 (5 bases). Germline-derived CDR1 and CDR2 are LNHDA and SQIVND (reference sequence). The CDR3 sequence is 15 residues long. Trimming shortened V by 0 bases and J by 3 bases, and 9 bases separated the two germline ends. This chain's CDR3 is CASSIDRVNKNIQYF. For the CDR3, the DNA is TGTGCCAGTAGTATAGACAGGGTAAACAAAAACATTCAGTACTTC.

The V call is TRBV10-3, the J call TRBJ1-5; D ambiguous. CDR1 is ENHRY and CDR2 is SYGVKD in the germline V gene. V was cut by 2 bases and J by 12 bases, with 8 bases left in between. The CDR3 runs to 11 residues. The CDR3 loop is CAISEGTDQHF. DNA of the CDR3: TGTGCCATCAGTGAGGGTACAGACCAGCATTTT.

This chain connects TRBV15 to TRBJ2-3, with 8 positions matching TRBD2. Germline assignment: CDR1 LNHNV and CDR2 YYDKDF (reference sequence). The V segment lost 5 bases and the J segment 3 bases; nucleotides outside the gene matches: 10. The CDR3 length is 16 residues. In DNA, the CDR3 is TGTGCCACCAGCCTCCCTGTGGCGGGGGGTACAGATACGCAGTATTTT. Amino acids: CATSLPVAGGTDTQYF.

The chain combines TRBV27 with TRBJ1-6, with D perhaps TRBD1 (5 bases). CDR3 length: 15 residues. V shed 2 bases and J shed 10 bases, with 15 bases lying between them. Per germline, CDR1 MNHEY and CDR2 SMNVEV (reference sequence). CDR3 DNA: TGTGCCAGCAGTTTACTGGCGGGGGTCGAATCACCCCTCCACTTT. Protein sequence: CASSLLAGVESPLHF.

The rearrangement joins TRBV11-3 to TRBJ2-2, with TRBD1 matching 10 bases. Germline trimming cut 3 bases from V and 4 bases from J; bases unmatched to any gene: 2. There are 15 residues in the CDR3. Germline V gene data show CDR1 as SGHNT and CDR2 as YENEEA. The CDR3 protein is CASSFRTGGTGELFF. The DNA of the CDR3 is TGTGCCAGCAGCTTCCGGACAGGGGGCACCGGGGAGCTGTTTTTT. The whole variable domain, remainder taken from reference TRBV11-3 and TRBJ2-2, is EAGVVQSPRYKIIEKKQPVAFWCNPISGHNTLYWYLQNLGQGPELLIRYENEEAVDDSQLPKDRFSAERLKGVDSTLKIQPAELGDSAVYLCASSFRTGGTGELFFGEGSRLTVL.

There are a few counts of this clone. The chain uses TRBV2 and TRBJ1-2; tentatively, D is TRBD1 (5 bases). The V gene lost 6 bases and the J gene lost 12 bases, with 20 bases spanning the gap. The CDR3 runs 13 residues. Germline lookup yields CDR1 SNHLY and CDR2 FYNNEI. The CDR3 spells CASRIQGPNHHTF. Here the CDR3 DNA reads TGTGCCAGCAGGATTCAGGGTCCCAACCATCACACCTTC.